This entry features one T cell receptor beta chain sequence. This clonotype was seen more than once but under ten times. Its target antigen remains unknown. No much larger clonotype is one base removed from it; base qualities were not supplied. The entry originates in a study of blood T cells in healthy people across ages (dated by TCRdb to 2013 to 2016). For the wider study: Template switching captured roughly one uniquely barcoded TCR beta cDNA molecule per two T cells in model experiments. To track age-related changes in TCR beta repertoire diversity, the study relied on deep sequencing normalized with unique cDNA molecular identifiers. The donors were split into four age groups: young (average about 16 years), middle-aged (about 40), aged (more than 55) and long-lived (82). To avoid experimental bias, donors of different ages were spread randomly across the sequencing lanes. Two additional independent replicas of 1 million unique cDNA reads from the same blood draw were analyzed for two donors (one aged 18 to 29 and one aged 80 or older).

The CDR3 spans 13 residues, from the cysteine through the phenylalanine. Only CDR3 DNA remains: 39 bases, in frame from the first base. CDR1 and CDR2 (SQVTM, ANQGSEA) derive from the germline V gene. V is pared back by 5 bases and J by 2 bases, with 12 bases lying between the germline termini. Donors were roughly 40 systemically healthy Caucasian individuals from Russia aged roughly 6 to 90 years. About 9.6 milliliters of peripheral blood were collected from each donor into EDTA-treated Vacutainer tubes. Ficoll-Paque density-gradient centrifugation was used to isolate PBMCs, with at least 6.5 million per sample. Total RNA, at least 5 micrograms per sample, was extracted from PBMCs with Trizol reagent. Naive CD45RAhigh/CD27high T cell percentages were measured by flow cytometry on a PBMC aliquot from every donor. Study-level results and caveats: Conclusive comparison of naive and antigen-experienced compartments was prevented by the profiling of bulk unsorted PBMCs. Estimates of total diversity based on one million sequenced T cells were regarded as lower bounds and as underestimates. As age increased, observed TCR beta diversity per million T cells dropped in a roughly linear way, and a significant reduction was already evident by age 40. Because the CMV infection status of the donors was unknown, age-related changes in expanded clonotypes may potentially have been confounded. A strong correlation was found between observed TCR beta diversity and the percentage of naive T cells measured by flow cytometry. The long-lived group showed more naive CD4+ T cells, fewer expanded clones and increased TCR diversity than the aged group, suggesting age selection.

The receptor library was made with 5' RACE. The sample was run on an Illumina HiSeq 2500. A second PCR of roughly 7 to 12 cycles was performed with a sample-barcoded 5' primer and a J-beta primer mix. A unique molecular identifier was introduced onto each TCR beta cDNA molecule by a template-switch 5' adaptor carrying 12 random nucleotides. At least 3 million CDR3-containing paired-end reads were obtained from each sample. The Mint cDNA synthesis kit, primed by a TRBC-specific oligonucleotide, was used to synthesize first-strand cDNA from all RNA. Following uracil-DNA glycosylase treatment, all cDNA underwent a first 18-cycle PCR with the universal primers M1SS and BC2_uni_R. Regarding the original processing steps: For normalization, 1 million high-quality reads, each with a distinct molecular identifier, were randomly selected from each sample. Reads with shared molecular identifiers were discarded instead of being binned into consensus sequences. MiTCR, run with a Q25 quality threshold and the strictest error-elimination algorithm, handled CDR3 identification, clonotype clustering and error correction. A nonparametric unseen species model using Euler transformation provided a lower-bound estimate of total TCR beta diversity. TCRdb handled the public reads itself, with Q25 trimming in fastp and clone calling in MiXCR, and kept productive beta chains. Rows matching on CDR3 protein sequence are summarized as one entry with the most common DNA and genes. The V and J calls, along with clone size, are taken from TCRdb and not from the paper's own processing. In this sample the table shows 1.5 million to 1.9 million distinct CDR3 sequences, roughly 43% of which occur a single time. The top ten clonotypes cover more than 4% of the sample.

This TCR was recovered from a woman between 18 and 30 years old in good health. This chain is built from TRBV29-1 and TRBJ2-5, with the D gene uncertain. The specimen sequenced was blood. The base sequence is TGCAGCGTTAGTGGGGTCCTACAAGAGACCCAGTACTTC. Its amino acids are CSVSGVLQETQYF.